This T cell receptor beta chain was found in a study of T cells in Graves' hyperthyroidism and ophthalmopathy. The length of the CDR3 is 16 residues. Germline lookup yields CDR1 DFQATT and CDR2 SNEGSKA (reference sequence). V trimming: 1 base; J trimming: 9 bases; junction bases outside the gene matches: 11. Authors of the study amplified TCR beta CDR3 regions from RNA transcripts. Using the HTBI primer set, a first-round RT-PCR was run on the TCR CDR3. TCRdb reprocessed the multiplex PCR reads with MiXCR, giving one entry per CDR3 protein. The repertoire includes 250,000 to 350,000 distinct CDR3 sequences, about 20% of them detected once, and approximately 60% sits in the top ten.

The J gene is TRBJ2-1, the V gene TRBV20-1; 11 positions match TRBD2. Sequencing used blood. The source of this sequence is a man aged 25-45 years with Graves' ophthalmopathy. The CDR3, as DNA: TGCAGTGCTAGAGGGGCTACTAGCGGGAGACCGGGTGAGCAGTTCTTC. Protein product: CSARGATSGRPGEQFF.